This T cell receptor (beta chain) was observed in a study of graft-versus-host responses after intestinal transplantation. Study context: Transplant types were multivisceral, liver-intestinal, or isolated intestinal. Every recipient had anti-thymocyte globulin induction and two to three years of tacrolimus plus steroids.

Germline V gene data show CDR1 as SGHTA and CDR2 as FQGNSA. With 1 base clipped from V and 3 bases from J, the junction kept 4 bases outside the gene matches. The CDR3 has 16 residues. The data were produced by immunoSEQ multiplex PCR, yet TCRdb's version contains in-frame clones alone and is incomplete. The data show about 40,000 clones, about 90% seen once. The V and J genes are TRBV7-2 and TRBJ1-2; 11 nucleotides line up with TRBD1. The sequences come from PBMCs, collected approximately 310 days after intestinal transplant. The sequence derives from a human patient who received an intestinal transplant, so some T cells may come from the graft donor. CDR3 region: CASSLVGTGGDYGYTF. The CDR3 DNA follows: TGTGCCAGCAGCTTAGTGGGGACAGGGGGGGACTATGGCTACACCTTC.